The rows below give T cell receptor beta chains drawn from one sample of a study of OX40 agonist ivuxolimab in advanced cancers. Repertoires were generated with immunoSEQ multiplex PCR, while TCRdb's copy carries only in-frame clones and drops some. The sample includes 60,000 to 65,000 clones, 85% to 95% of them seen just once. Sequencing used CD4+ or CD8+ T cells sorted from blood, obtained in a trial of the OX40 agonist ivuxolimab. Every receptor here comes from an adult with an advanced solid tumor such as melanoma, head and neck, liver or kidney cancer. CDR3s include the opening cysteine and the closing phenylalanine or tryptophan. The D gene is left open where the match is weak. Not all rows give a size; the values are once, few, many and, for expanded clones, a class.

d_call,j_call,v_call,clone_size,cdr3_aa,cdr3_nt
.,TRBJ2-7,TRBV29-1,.,CSVESGPYEQYF,TGCAGCGTTGAGTCAGGACCCTACGAGCAGTACTTC
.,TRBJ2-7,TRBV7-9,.,CASSLGGKRTEQYF,TGTGCCAGCAGCTTAGGCGGAAAAAGGACCGAGCAGTACTTC
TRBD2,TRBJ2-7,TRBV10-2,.,CASSETLAGVDEQYF,TGCGCCAGCAGTGAGACCCTAGCGGGAGTGGACGAGCAGTACTTC
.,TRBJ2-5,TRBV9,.,CASSARGGETQYF,TGTGCCAGCAGCGCTAGGGGGGGAGAGACCCAGTACTTC
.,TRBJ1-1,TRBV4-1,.,CASSQPGEGVVAFF,TGCGCCAGCAGCCAACCGGGGGAAGGGGTGGTCGCTTTCTTT
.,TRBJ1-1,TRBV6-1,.,CASIRVFDTEAFF,TGTGCCAGTATCAGGGTATTTGACACTGAAGCTTTCTTT
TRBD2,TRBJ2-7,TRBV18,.,CASSSPSSAGGIYEQYF,TGTGCCAGCTCATCCCCTTCTTCGGCGGGAGGTATCTACGAGCAGTACTTC
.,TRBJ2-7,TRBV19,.,CASSTGHRPYEQYF,TGTGCCAGTAGTACGGGGCACAGACCCTACGAGCAGTACTTC
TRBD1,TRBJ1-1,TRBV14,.,CASSQETGDDTEAFF,TGTGCCAGCAGCCAGGAAACAGGGGACGACACTGAAGCTTTCTTT
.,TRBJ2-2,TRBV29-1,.,CSVEVVDTLATGELFF,TGCAGCGTTGAAGTGGTGGACACCTTGGCCACCGGGGAGCTGTTTTTT
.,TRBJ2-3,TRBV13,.,CASSLRSGPDFTDTQYF,TGTGCCAGCAGCTTAAGGAGCGGCCCGGACTTCACAGATACGCAGTATTTT
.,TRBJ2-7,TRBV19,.,CASSIGDFLNHEQYF,TGTGCCAGTAGTATTGGGGACTTCTTGAACCACGAGCAGTACTTC
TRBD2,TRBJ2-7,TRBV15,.,CATSSSSDKGLAYEQYF,TGTGCCACCAGCTCTTCGTCCGACAAGGGACTAGCCTACGAGCAGTACTTC
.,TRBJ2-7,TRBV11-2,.,CASSSDFYLSYEQYF,TGTGCCAGCAGCTCGGACTTCTATCTCTCCTACGAGCAGTACTTC
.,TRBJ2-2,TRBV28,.,CASSLFSQGNGELFF,TGTGCCAGCAGTTTATTCTCTCAAGGGAACGGGGAGCTGTTTTTT
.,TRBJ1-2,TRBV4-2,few,CASSQEGGYTF,TGTGCCAGCAGCCAAGAGGGTGGCTACACCTTC
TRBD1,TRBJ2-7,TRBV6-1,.,CATAQGGYEQYF,TGTGCCACCGCACAGGGGGGCTACGAGCAGTACTTC
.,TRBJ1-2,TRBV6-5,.,CASSPTGTKFYGYTF,TGTGCCAGCAGCCCCACAGGGACGAAGTTTTATGGCTACACCTTC
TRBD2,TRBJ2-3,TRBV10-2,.,CASLGREGRDTQYF,TGCGCCAGCCTGGGGCGGGAGGGTAGGGATACGCAGTATTTT
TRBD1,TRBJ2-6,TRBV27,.,CASSPQGAGANVLTF,TGTGCCAGCAGTCCACAGGGGGCTGGGGCCAACGTCCTGACTTTC
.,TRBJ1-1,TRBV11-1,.,CASSTDRVLNTEAFF,TGTGCCAGCAGCACAGACAGAGTATTGAACACTGAAGCTTTCTTT
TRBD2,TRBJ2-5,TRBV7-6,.,CASSSGLADLQETQYF,TGTGCCAGCAGCTCCGGACTAGCGGACCTCCAAGAGACCCAGTACTTC
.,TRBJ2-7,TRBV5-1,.,CASSRDGTYEQYF,TGCGCCAGCAGCAGGGACGGTACCTACGAGCAGTACTTC
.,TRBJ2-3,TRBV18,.,CASSPPARESTDTQYF,TGTGCCAGCTCACCACCGGCCAGGGAGAGCACAGATACGCAGTATTTT
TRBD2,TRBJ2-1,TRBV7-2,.,CASSPVGGSYNEQFF,TGTGCCAGCAGCCCGGTCGGGGGGTCCTACAATGAGCAGTTCTTC
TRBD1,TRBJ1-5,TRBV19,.,CASMDRGGGQPQHF,TGTGCCAGTATGGACAGGGGGGGCGGTCAGCCCCAGCATTTT
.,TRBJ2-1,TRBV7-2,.,CASSRGEQFF,TGTGCCAGCAGCCGAGGAGAGCAGTTCTTC
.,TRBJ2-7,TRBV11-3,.,CASSLISYEQYF,TGTGCCAGCAGCTTAATTAGTTACGAGCAGTACTTC
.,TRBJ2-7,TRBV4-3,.,CASSQVLGTYEQYF,TGCGCCAGCAGCCAAGTTCTGGGGACCTACGAGCAGTACTTC
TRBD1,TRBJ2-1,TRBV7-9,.,CAIMAGTAYNEQFF,TGTGCCATCATGGCCGGGACAGCTTACAATGAGCAGTTCTTC
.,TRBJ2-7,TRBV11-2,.,CASSLEYRGRTSEQYF,TGTGCCAGCAGCTTAGAGTATAGGGGACGGACCTCCGAGCAGTACTTC
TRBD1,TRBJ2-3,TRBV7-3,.,CASSLRDRVRDTQYF,TGTGCCAGCAGCTTAAGGGACAGGGTTCGAGATACGCAGTATTTT
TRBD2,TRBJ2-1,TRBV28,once,CASRDSTLAGVYNEQFF,TGTGCCAGCAGGGACTCCACACTAGCGGGAGTGTACAATGAGCAGTTCTTC
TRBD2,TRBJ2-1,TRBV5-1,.,CASSLDLAPRLAGSYEQFF,TGCGCCAGCAGCTTGGATTTGGCACCTCGACTAGCGGGCAGTTATGAGCAGTTCTTC
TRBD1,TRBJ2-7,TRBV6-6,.,CASSLTGGISEQYF,TGTGCCAGCAGTTTGACAGGGGGCATCTCCGAGCAGTACTTC
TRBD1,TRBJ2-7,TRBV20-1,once,CSATTGDEQYF,TGCAGTGCCACAACAGGGGACGAGCAGTACTTC
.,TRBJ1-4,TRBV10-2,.,CASSDMDPEKLFF,TGCGCCAGCAGTGACATGGATCCCGAAAAACTGTTTTTT
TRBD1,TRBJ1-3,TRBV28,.,CAAVPTGISGNTIYF,TGTGCCGCGGTTCCGACAGGGATCTCTGGAAACACCATATATTTT
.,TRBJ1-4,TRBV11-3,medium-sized,CASSFWCTNEKLFF,TGTGCCAGCAGCTTTTGGTGCACTAATGAAAAACTGTTTTTT
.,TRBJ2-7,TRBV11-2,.,CASSLDYTGLTYEQYF,TGTGCCAGCAGCTTAGATTATACGGGATTGACCTACGAGCAGTACTTC
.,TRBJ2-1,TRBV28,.,CASSSRHIGEWIPNQQFF,TGTGCCAGCAGTTCCCGCCATATAGGGGAATGGATTCCTAATCAGCAGTTCTTC
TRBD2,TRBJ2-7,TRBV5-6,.,CASSSGLADYEQYF,TGTGCCAGCAGCTCGGGACTAGCGGATTACGAGCAGTACTTC